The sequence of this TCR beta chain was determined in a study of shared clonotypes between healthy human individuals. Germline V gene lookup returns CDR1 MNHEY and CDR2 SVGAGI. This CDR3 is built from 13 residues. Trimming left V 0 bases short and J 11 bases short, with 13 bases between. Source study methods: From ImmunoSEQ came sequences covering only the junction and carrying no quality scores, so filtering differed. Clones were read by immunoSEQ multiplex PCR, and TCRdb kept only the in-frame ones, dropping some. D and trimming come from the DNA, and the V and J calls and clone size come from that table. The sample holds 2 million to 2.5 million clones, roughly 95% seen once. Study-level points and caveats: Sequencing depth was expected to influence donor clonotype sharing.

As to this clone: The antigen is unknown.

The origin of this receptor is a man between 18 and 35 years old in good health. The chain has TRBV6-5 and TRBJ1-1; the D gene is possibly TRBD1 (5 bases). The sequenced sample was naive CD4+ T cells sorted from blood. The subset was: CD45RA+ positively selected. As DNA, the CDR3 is TGTGCCAGCAGTTACTCTCGGGACGGGATCGCTTTCTTT. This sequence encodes CASSYSRDGIAFF.